The text below deals with one T cell receptor beta chain. The CDR3 has 13 residues. Trimming removed 5 bases at V and 3 bases at J, with 9 bases between. The germline V gene encodes CDR1 KGHDR and CDR2 SFDVKD. Authors' data handling: How many nucleated cells were present was estimated from reference gene primer amplification. The method was immunoSEQ multiplex PCR; TCRdb's version includes in-frame clones alone and lacks a portion of them. V and J calls and clone size are as listed in that table; D and trimming were resolved from the DNA. The table lists around 250,000 clones, roughly nine tenths of them singletons, with 3.5% to 5.5% in the top ten. These data are taken from a study of blood T cell repertoires in COVID-19. Study details: The samples span acute and convalescent COVID-19 from the United States, Italy and Spain. The cDNA or gDNA used as material had been derived from T cells, B-cell-depleted T cells, or PBMCs.

The receptor was isolated from a woman in her thirties or forties who had recovered from COVID-19. Source material: peripheral blood. The gene calls are TRBV24-1 and TRBJ1-1; D is unresolved. As DNA, the CDR3 is TGTGCCACCAGTGCGGGTTGGCACACTGAAGCTTTCTTT. It translates to CATSAGWHTEAFF.